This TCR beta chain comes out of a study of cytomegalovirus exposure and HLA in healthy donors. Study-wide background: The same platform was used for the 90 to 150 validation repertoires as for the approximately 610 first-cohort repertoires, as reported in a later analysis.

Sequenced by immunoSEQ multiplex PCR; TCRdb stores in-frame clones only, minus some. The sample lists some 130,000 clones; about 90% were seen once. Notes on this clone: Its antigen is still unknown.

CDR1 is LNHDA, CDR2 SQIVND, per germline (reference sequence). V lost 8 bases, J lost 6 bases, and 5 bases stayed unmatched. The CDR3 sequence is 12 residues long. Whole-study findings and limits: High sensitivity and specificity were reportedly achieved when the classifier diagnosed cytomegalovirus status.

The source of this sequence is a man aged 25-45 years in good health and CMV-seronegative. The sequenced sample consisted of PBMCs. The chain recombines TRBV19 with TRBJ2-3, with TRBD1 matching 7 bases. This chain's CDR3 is CASRKTGDTQYF. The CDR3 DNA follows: TGTGCCAGTCGTAAGACAGGGGATACGCAGTATTTT.